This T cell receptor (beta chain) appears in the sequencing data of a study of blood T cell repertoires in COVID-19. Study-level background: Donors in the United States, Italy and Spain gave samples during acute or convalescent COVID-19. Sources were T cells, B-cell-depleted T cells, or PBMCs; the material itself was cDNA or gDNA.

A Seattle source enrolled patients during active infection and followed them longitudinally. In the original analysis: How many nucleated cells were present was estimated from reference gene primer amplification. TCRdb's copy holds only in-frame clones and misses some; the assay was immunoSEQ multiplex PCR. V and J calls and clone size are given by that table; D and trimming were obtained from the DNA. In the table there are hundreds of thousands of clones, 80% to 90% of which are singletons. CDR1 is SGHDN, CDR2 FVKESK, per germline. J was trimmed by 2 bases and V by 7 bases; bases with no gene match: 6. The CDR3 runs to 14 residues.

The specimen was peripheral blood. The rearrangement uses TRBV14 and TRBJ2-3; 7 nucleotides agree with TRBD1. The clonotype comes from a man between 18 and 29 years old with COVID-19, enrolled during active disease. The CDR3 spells CASTSGGFTDTQYF. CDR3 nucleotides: TGTGCCAGCACCTCAGGGGGATTCACAGATACGCAGTATTTT.